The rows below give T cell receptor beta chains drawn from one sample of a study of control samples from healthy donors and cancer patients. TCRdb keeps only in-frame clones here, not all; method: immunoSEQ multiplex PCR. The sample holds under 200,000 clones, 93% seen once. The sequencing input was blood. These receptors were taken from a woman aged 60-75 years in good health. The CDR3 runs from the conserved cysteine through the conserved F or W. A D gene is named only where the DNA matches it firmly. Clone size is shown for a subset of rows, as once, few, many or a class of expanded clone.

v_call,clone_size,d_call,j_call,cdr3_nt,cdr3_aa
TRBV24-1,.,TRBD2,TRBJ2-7,TGTGCCACCAGTGTACTAGCGGGGATCCACGAGCAGTACTTC,CATSVLAGIHEQYF
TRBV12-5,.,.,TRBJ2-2,TGTGCTAGTGGTTTGAAGGGGACCTACACCGGGGAGCTGTTTTTT,CASGLKGTYTGELFF
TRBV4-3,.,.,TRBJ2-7,TGCGCCAGCAGCCCATCATCCGGGACAAGAGAGCAGTACTTC,CASSPSSGTREQYF
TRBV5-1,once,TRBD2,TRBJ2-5,TGCGCCAGCAGGACCGGGACTAGTGGGGAGACCCAGTACTTC,CASRTGTSGETQYF
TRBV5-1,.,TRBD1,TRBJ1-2,TGCGCCAGCAGCTTAACACGAGGACAGGGGTCCCATGGCTACACCTTC,CASSLTRGQGSHGYTF
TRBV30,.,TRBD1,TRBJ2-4,TGTGCCTGGAGGCGACGGGTGAGGGACAGGGGTCTGGAAAACATTCAGTACTTC,CAWRRRVRDRGLENIQYF
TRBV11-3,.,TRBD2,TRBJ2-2,TGTGCCAGCAGCTCGCGACTGACTAGCGGGGGGTCCGGGGAGCTGTTTTTT,CASSSRLTSGGSGELFF
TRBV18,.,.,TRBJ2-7,TGTGCCAGCTCACCCCTTCTTGACTACTACGAGCAGTACTTC,CASSPLLDYYEQYF
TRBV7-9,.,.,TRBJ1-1,TGTGCCAGCAGCTTTCACGGGAACACTGAAGCTTTCTTT,CASSFHGNTEAFF
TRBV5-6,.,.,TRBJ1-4,TGTGCCAGCAGCTTGGGGGACGTTAATGAAAAACTGTTTTTT,CASSLGDVNEKLFF
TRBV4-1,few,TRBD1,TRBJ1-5,TGCGCCAGCAGTGCAAGGACAGGAGATAGCAATCAGCCCCAGCATTTT,CASSARTGDSNQPQHF
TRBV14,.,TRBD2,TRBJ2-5,TGTGCCAGCAGCCAAGACGGGACTAGCGGGGGGCAGCACTTC,CASSQDGTSGGQHF
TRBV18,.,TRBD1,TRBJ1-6,TGTGCCAGCTCACCGGGACAGGGTCCTTATTCACCCCTCCACTTT,CASSPGQGPYSPLHF
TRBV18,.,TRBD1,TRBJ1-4,TGTGCCAGCTCACCACTGGGGACAGGGGTTAATGAAAAACTGTTTTTT,CASSPLGTGVNEKLFF
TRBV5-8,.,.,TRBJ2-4,TGTGCCAGCAGCTTGGCGGGGGCGAACATTCAGTACTTC,CASSLAGANIQYF
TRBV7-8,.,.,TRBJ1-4,TGTGCCAGCAGCGCGAAGAGATTCCAGGCGGGTAATGAAAAACTGTTTTTT,CASSAKRFQAGNEKLFF
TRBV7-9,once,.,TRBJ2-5,TGTGCCAGCAGTACCAGCCAGGAAGAGACCCAGTACTTC,CASSTSQEETQYF
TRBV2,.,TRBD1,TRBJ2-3,TGTGCCAGCAGCGCCGGGACAGGGGCCACAGATACGCAGTATTTT,CASSAGTGATDTQYF
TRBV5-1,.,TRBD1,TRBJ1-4,TGCGCCAGCAGCTTGGGCTCCGGACAGGGTAGGAGTGAAAAACTGTTTTTT,CASSLGSGQGRSEKLFF
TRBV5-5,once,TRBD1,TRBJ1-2,TGTGCCAGCAGCTCCCTTAATCAGGGGGCTTTGAAGAATGGCTACACCTTC,CASSSLNQGALKNGYTF
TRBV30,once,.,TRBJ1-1,TGTGCCTGGAGTAGAACAGGGAACACTGAAGCTTTCTTT,CAWSRTGNTEAFF
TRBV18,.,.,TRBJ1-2,TGTGCCAGCTCACCGAACGAGGACTATGGCTACACCTTC,CASSPNEDYGYTF
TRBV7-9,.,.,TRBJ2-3,TGTGCCAGCAGCTTAGGACTAGAGGTAGATACGCAGTATTTT,CASSLGLEVDTQYF
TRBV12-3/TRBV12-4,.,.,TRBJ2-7,TGTGCCAGCAGCGCGGGGATCGAGCAGTACTTC,CASSAGIEQYF
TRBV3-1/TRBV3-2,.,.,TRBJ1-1,TGTGCCAGCGAGGGGCGAGGAAATGAAGCTTTCTTT,CASEGRGNEAFF
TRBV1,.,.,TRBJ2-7,TGCACCAGCAGCCAATCCACCGGGACTAGCGGGACCGAGCAGTACTTC,CTSSQSTGTSGTEQYF
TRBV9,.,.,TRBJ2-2,TGTGCCAGCAGCGTAGGATCGGGGTTGGCCGGGGAGCTGTTTTTT,CASSVGSGLAGELFF
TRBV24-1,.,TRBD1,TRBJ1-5,TGTGCCACCAGTGACAAGACAGGGACTCAGCCCCAGCATTTT,CATSDKTGTQPQHF
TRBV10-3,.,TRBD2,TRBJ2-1,TGTGCCATCAGTGAGTCGGTGGCGGGGGGGCCCGATGAGCAGTTCTTC,CAISESVAGGPDEQFF
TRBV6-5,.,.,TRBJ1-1,TGTGCCAGCAAGATGAACCGGGACCCGGAGAAGGCTTTCTTT,CASKMNRDPEKAFF
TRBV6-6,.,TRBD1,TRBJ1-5,TGTGCCAGCACCGAGGGACAGTTCAATCAGCCCCAGCATTTT,CASTEGQFNQPQHF
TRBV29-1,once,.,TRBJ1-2,TGCAGCGTTGATAGGGGGAGCTATGGCTACACCTTC,CSVDRGSYGYTF
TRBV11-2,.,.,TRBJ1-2,TGTGCCAGCAGCTTAGGGACGATCTATGGCTACACCTTC,CASSLGTIYGYTF
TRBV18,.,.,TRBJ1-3,TGTGCCAGCTCACCACAGCCAGGCTACTCTGGAAACACCATATATTTT,CASSPQPGYSGNTIYF
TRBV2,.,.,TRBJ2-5,TGTGCCAGCAGTGAAGGATCTCTGGGAGAGACCCAGTACTTC,CASSEGSLGETQYF
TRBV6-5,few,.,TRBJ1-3,TGTGCCAGCAGTTCTACTACGGTGGGAAACACCATATATTTT,CASSSTTVGNTIYF
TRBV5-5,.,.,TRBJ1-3,TGTGCCAGCAGCGGGGACGGCTCTGGAAACACCATATATTTT,CASSGDGSGNTIYF
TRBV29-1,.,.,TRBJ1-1,TGCAGCGTTGATAACCTGGGGGGCACTGAAGCTTTCTTT,CSVDNLGGTEAFF